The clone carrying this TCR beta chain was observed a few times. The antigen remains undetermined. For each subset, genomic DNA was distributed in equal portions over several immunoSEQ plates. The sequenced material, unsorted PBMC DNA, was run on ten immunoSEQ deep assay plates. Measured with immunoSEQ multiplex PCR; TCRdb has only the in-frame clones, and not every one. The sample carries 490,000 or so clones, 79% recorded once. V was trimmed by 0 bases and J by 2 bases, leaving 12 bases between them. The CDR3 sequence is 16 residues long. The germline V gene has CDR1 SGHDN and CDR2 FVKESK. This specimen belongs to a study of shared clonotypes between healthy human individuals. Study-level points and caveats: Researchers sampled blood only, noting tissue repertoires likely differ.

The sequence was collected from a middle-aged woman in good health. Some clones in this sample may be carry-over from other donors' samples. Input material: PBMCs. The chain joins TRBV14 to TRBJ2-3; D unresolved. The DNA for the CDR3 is TGTGCCAGCAGCCAAGATGTTGGGCAGAACACAGATACGCAGTATTTT. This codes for CASSQDVGQNTDTQYF.